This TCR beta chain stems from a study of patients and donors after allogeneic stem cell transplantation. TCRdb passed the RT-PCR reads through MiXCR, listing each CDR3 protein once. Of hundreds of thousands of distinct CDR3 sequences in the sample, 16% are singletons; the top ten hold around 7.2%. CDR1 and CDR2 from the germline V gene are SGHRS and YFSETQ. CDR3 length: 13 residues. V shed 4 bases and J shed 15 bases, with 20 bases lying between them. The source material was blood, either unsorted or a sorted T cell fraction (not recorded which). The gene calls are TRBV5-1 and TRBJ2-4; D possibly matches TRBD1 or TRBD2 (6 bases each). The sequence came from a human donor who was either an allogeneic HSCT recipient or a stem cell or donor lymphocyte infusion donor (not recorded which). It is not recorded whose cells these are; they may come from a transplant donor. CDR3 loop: CASSPFRGGHWYF. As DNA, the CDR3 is TGCGCCAGCAGCCCATTCCGTGGGGGGCATTGGTACTTC.